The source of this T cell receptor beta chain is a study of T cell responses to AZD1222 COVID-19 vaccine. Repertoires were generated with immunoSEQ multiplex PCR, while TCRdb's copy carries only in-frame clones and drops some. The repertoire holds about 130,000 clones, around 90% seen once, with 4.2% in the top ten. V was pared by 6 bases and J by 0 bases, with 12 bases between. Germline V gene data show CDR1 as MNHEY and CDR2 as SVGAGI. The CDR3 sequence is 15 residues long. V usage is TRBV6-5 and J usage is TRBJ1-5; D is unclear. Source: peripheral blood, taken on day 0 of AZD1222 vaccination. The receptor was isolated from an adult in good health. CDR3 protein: CASRRRLDSNQPQHF. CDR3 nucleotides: TGTGCCAGCAGGCGACGCCTTGATAGCAATCAGCCCCAGCATTTT.